A single sample is the source of the 26 T cell receptor beta chains below, sequenced in a study of cytomegalovirus exposure and HLA in healthy donors. This PCR relied on a set of 60 Vbeta primers and 13 Jbeta primers. Data came from immunoSEQ multiplex PCR; TCRdb stores just in-frame clones and leaves some out. In the table there are 150,000 to 200,000 clones, about four fifths of which are singletons. The sample taken for sequencing was PBMCs. These receptor sequences come from a middle-aged man in good health and CMV-seropositive.

Remarks on this clone: Other DNA sequences of this sample code for an identical CDR3. The CDR3 region is CASSPQGANQPQHF. CDR3 coding DNA: TGTGCCAGCAGCCCTCAGGGGGCAAATCAGCCCCAGCATTTT. The chain employs TRBV7-9 and TRBJ1-5; 8 bases map to TRBD1. The CDR3 runs to 14 residues. V shed 5 bases, J shed 4 bases, and the junction held 4 bases outside the gene matches. Germline V gene lookup returns CDR1 SEHNR and CDR2 FQNEAQ (reference sequence).

The chain carries TRBV6-5 and TRBJ1-1; D might be TRBD1 (6 bases). V lost 0 bases, J lost 7 bases, and 9 bases lay in between. Germline assignment: CDR1 MNHEY and CDR2 SVGAGI. This CDR3 has 13 amino acids. In nucleotides, the CDR3 is TGTGCCAGCAGTTACTCGACAGGTCTTGAAGCTTTCTTT. Translating it yields CASSYSTGLEAFF.

J is TRBJ1-6 and V is TRBV9, with 10 positions matching TRBD1. V shed 4 bases, J shed 10 bases, and the junction held 8 bases outside the gene matches. CDR1 and CDR2 (germline): SGDLS, YYNGEE. This CDR3 comprises 15 residues. CDR3 DNA sequence: TGTGCCAGCAGCCCTCGACAGGGGGCCGGGTCACCCCTCCACTTT. Its translation: CASSPRQGAGSPLHF.

DNA of the CDR3: TGTGCCACCAGCAGAGATCCCGCAGGGTTGAACACTGAAGCTTTCTTT. It encodes CATSRDPAGLNTEAFF. V is TRBV15 and J is TRBJ1-1, with D maybe TRBD1 (5 bases). CDR1 is LNHNV, CDR2 YYDKDF, per germline (reference sequence). The CDR3 runs 16 residues. V was clipped by 0 bases and J by 0 bases, with 11 bases between them.

As for this clone: The sample carries other DNA sequences with the same CDR3. The chain uses TRBV6-5 and TRBJ2-1; D remains ambiguous. The CDR3 has 14 amino acids. Germline-derived CDR1 and CDR2 are MNHEY and SVGAGI. Between the trimmed V and J ends, which lost 0 bases and 3 bases, there was a span of 6 bases. Here the CDR3 DNA reads TGTGCCAGCAGTTACTCGCGAGGCTACAATGAGCAGTTCTTC. It translates to CASSYSRGYNEQFF.

V usage is TRBV6-1 and J usage is TRBJ2-5; 8 nucleotides line up with TRBD2. The CDR3 covers 16 residues. Germline CDR1 is MNHNS and CDR2 is SASEGT. The V gene end was trimmed by 2 bases and the J gene end by 0 bases; junction bases not matched to a gene: 5. CDR3 amino acids: CASSERGGANQETQYF. CDR3 DNA: TGTGCCAGCAGTGAACGGGGGGGGGCGAACCAAGAGACCCAGTACTTC.

The chain employs TRBV5-1 and TRBJ2-1; 8 bases line up with TRBD2. V lost 3 bases to trimming and J lost 10 bases; unmatched junction nucleotides: 15. The CDR3 sequence is 16 residues long. The germline V gene encodes CDR1 SGHRS and CDR2 YFSETQ. The CDR3 bases are TGCGCCAGCAGCTCGGCGTTAGCGGGACGAGGTATGGAGCAGTTCTTC. This translates into CASSSALAGRGMEQFF.

This clone appeared a single time. The gene calls are TRBV9 and TRBJ2-2; TRBD1 might be the D (6 bases). CDR1 is SGDLS and CDR2 is YYNGEE in the germline V gene. Trimming removed 4 bases at V and 1 base at J, with 14 bases between. The CDR3 is 16 residues long. The CDR3 coding sequence is TGTGCCAGCAGCTATCCCGGGACAAAGAACACCGGGGAGCTGTTTTTT. Translating gives CASSYPGTKNTGELFF. Variable domain in full (rest from reference TRBV9 and TRBJ2-2): DSGVTQTPKHLITATGQRVTLRCSPRSGDLSVYWYQQSLDQGLQFLIQYYNGEERAKGNILERFSAQQFPDLHSELNLSSLELGDSALYFCASSYPGTKNTGELFFGEGSRLTVL.

This clone was counted between two and nine times. The J gene is TRBJ1-1, the V gene TRBV4-1; TRBD1 agrees at 7 bases. V lost 2 bases and J lost 4; bases outside the gene matches: 7. Germline V gene sequence: CDR1 MGHRA, CDR2 YSYEKL. The CDR3 sequence is 15 residues long. The chain's CDR3 is CASSQPGQVSTEAFF. The CDR3, as DNA: TGCGCCAGCAGCCAACCAGGACAGGTCAGCACTGAAGCTTTCTTT.

This sequence joins TRBV5-1 and TRBJ1-4, with D perhaps TRBD1 (5 bases). Trimming stripped 1 base from V and 0 bases from J, with 13 bases between. The CDR3 consists of 17 residues. Germline lookup yields CDR1 SGHRS and CDR2 YFSETQ. This chain's CDR3 is CASSLNAGGATNEKLFF. Here the CDR3 DNA reads TGCGCCAGCAGCTTGAACGCGGGGGGGGCAACTAATGAAAAACTGTTTTTT.

V gene TRBV6-5 combines with J gene TRBJ2-3; 10 bases match TRBD2. CDR1 is MNHEY and CDR2 is SVGAGI in the germline V gene. Trimming removed 8 bases from V and 5 bases from J; junction bases left unmatched: 10. This CDR3 has 15 amino acids. The CDR3 DNA is TGTGCCAGCCACCGAGCGGGAGGGCCTGGAGATACGCAGTATTTT. Translated, it gives CASHRAGGPGDTQYF.

V usage is TRBV28 and J usage is TRBJ1-5; no firm D call. Deletions cut 0 bases from V and 4 bases from J, with 13 bases between. The CDR3 length is 16 residues. The germline V gene encodes CDR1 MDHEN and CDR2 SYDVKM. DNA for the CDR3: TGTGCCAGCAGTTTATGGGACGCGGGAGATAATCAGCCCCAGCATTTT. Encoded protein: CASSLWDAGDNQPQHF.

CDR3 DNA sequence: TGTGCCAGCAGCTTCCCAGGGTTTGGAAACACCATATATTTT. Its protein product is CASSFPGFGNTIYF. The chain couples TRBV5-5 to TRBJ1-3, with TRBD1 as a possible D gene (5 bases). Germline CDR1 is SGHKS and CDR2 is YYEKEE (reference sequence). The germline V and J ends were trimmed by 2 bases and 3 bases, with 9 bases remaining between them. This CDR3 spans 14 amino acids.

This sequence joins TRBV18 and TRBJ1-1; 11 bases align to TRBD1. The V gene end was trimmed by 3 bases and the J gene end by 3 bases; junction bases not matched to a gene: 3. The length of the CDR3 is 15 residues. Germline CDR1 is KGHSH and CDR2 is LQKENI. The CDR3 nucleotides read TGTGCCAGCTCACCCGGGACAGGGGGGTACACTGAAGCTTTCTTT. It is translated as CASSPGTGGYTEAFF.

V and J are TRBV19 and TRBJ2-7; 7 nucleotides match TRBD2. V lost 5 bases and J lost 3; bases outside the gene matches: 4. The length of the CDR3 is 13 residues. CDR1 LNHDA and CDR2 SQIVND come from the germline V gene (reference sequence). The CDR3, as DNA: TGTGCCAGTAGTGCGGGGGTCCTCTACGAGCAGTACTTC. Translating it yields CASSAGVLYEQYF.

This chain joins TRBV2 and TRBJ2-5; TRBD1 matches 7 bases. Trimming took 6 bases from V and 3 from J; bases not matched to a gene: 10. Germline V CDR1 and CDR2: SNHLY, FYNNEI. The CDR3 runs 15 residues. CDR3 protein: CASRGPGQLKETQYF. CDR3 bases: TGTGCCAGCAGAGGTCCGGGACAGTTAAAAGAGACCCAGTACTTC.

The chain joins TRBV5-6 to TRBJ1-1, with 10 positions matching TRBD1. This CDR3 spans 13 amino acids. CDR1 is SGHDT, CDR2 YYEEEE, per germline. Trimming removed 5 bases from V and 8 bases from J; junction bases left unmatched: 6. CDR3 nucleotide sequence: TGTGCCAGCAGACCGGGACAGGGGCCCGAAGCTTTCTTT. Translating gives CASRPGQGPEAFF.

This chain links TRBV6-6 with TRBJ1-5; D remains unclear. The V and J ends lost 0 bases and 3 bases respectively, with 9 bases between them. This CDR3 contains 15 residues. The germline V gene has CDR1 MNHNY and CDR2 SVGAGI (reference sequence). CDR3 nucleotides: TGTGCCAGCAGTTACTCAGGAGGCCCCAATCAGCCCCAGCATTTT. Protein product: CASSYSGGPNQPQHF.

Remarks on this clone: The junction shows a germline mismatch at one end, possibly a read error. The chain joins TRBV2 to TRBJ1-5, with 7 bases matching TRBD1. Germline loops: CDR1 SNHLY, CDR2 FYNNEI. The CDR3 is 15 residues long. CDR3 sequence (DNA): TGTGCCAGCAGTCCCGGGACAGAGAGCAGTCAGCCCCAGCATTTT. It is translated as CASSPGTESSQPQHF.

The rearrangement links TRBV11-1 to TRBJ2-7; 8 bases fit TRBD1. The CDR3 has 14 amino acids. J gave up 9 bases and V 4 bases, and 11 bases lay outside the gene matches. Germline loops: CDR1 SGHAT, CDR2 FQDESV (reference sequence). The CDR3 nucleotides read TGTGCCAGCAGCTATCCGGGACAGGCCTCTAGGCAGTACTTC. This codes for CASSYPGQASRQYF.

The rearrangement joins TRBV19 to TRBJ2-2, with a possible D match to TRBD1 (6 bases). Germline V gene sequence: CDR1 LNHDA, CDR2 SQIVND (reference sequence). The CDR3 is 14 residues long. The V and J ends lost 6 bases and 3 bases respectively, with 11 bases between them. CDR3 sequence reads: CASRAPGDTGELFF. In nucleotides, the CDR3 is TGTGCCAGTAGGGCCCCAGGGGACACCGGGGAGCTGTTTTTT.

The chain employs TRBV6-1 and TRBJ1-5; 8 positions agree with TRBD1. CDR3 length equals 13 residues. Unmatched junction bases numbered 1, after V lost 7 bases and J lost 2 bases. Germline values: CDR1 MNHNS, CDR2 SASEGT. The CDR3 here is CASTTGGNQPQHF. CDR3 coding DNA: TGTGCCAGCACGACAGGGGGCAATCAGCCCCAGCATTTT.

There are a few counts of this clone. V usage is TRBV5-1 and J usage is TRBJ2-7; D is uncertain. The germline V gene encodes CDR1 SGHRS and CDR2 YFSETQ. The CDR3 has 13 amino acids. Trimming took off 0 bases at V and 0 bases at J, with 4 bases between the two ends. The CDR3 DNA reads as TGCGCCAGCAGCTTGGATCTCTCCTACGAGCAGTACTTC. Residues: CASSLDLSYEQYF.

V is TRBV10-3 and J is TRBJ2-3, with 11 bases lining up with TRBD2. Losses at the gene ends were 10 bases for V and 3 bases for J; bases not matched to a gene: 12. The germline gives CDR1 ENHRY, CDR2 SYGVKD. The CDR3 covers 16 residues. The CDR3 region is CATAKTSGVGTDTQYF. The CDR3 DNA sequence: TGTGCCACAGCCAAGACTAGCGGGGTGGGTACAGATACGCAGTATTTT.

This chain connects TRBV2 to TRBJ2-3; 12 bases are a match to TRBD2. The CDR3 extends over 15 amino acids. Germline CDR1 SNHLY, CDR2 FYNNEI. The trim removed 6 bases at V and 3 bases at J, leaving 4 bases unmatched. CDR3 DNA sequence: TGTGCCAGCAGACGGACTAGCGGGAATACAGATACGCAGTATTTT. Translation gives CASRRTSGNTDTQYF.

This clone was counted a few times. The chain links TRBV28 to TRBJ1-2; 8 nucleotides line up with TRBD1. Germline V gene sequence: CDR1 MDHEN, CDR2 SYDVKM. This CDR3 has 16 amino acids. V shed 4 bases, J shed 6 bases, and the junction held 13 bases outside the gene matches. This CDR3 reads CASSSPGQGGRNGYTF. The CDR3 bases are TGTGCCAGCAGTTCCCCCGGACAGGGAGGTAGAAATGGCTACACCTTC.